One and the same sample provided the 27 T cell receptor beta chains below, sequenced in a study of siplizumab effects on memory and regulatory T cells. Produced via immunoSEQ multiplex PCR; TCRdb's table is partial and in-frame only. The table shows 50,000 to 75,000 clones, with around 96% occurring only once. The sample consisted of naive CD8+ T cells sorted from blood. All receptors come from a human donor in good health.

In this sample, this clone turned up once. The chain joins TRBV28 to TRBJ2-3, with 12 bases aligning to TRBD2. V lost 3 bases, J lost 0 bases, and 10 bases stayed unmatched. This CDR3 comprises 19 residues. CDR1 is MDHEN and CDR2 is SYDVKM in the germline V gene. The CDR3: CASSFPGLAGGLSTDTQYF. The CDR3 DNA follows: TGTGCCAGCAGTTTCCCCGGGCTAGCGGGGGGGTTAAGCACAGATACGCAGTATTTT.

The V call is TRBV28, the J call TRBJ1-2, with 7 bases aligning to TRBD1. V gave up 7 bases and J gave up 4 bases; unmatched junction bases: 9. The CDR3 is 14 amino acids. Per germline, CDR1 MDHEN and CDR2 SYDVKM. The DNA for the CDR3 is TGTGCCAGCACCCTGGGGACAGACTCCTATGGCTACACCTTC. Translated: CASTLGTDSYGYTF.

This chain connects TRBV9 to TRBJ2-3; D is unresolved. Germline CDR1 and CDR2: SGDLS and YYNGEE. The V and J ends lost 4 bases and 7 bases respectively, with 13 bases between them. The CDR3 is 13 amino acids. The CDR3 DNA reads as TGTGCCAGCAGCCCCAACGACGGAAATACGCAGTATTTT. It codes for CASSPNDGNTQYF.

On this clone: Other DNA sequences of this sample code for an identical CDR3. The rearrangement uses TRBV27 and TRBJ2-2; TRBD2 might be the D (6 bases). The V end was cut by 2 bases, the J end by 4 bases, with 8 bases between. The CDR3 totals 14 residues. Germline values: CDR1 MNHEY, CDR2 SMNVEV (reference sequence). CDR3 DNA sequence: TGTGCCAGCAGTTTAGGGGGAGGCACCGGGGAGCTGTTTTTT. It yields the protein CASSLGGGTGELFF.

The chain is built from TRBV19 and TRBJ2-1; D gene ambiguous. The CDR3 is 12 amino acids. Germline CDR1 and CDR2: LNHDA and SQIVND (reference sequence). V lost 5 bases and J 7 bases, leaving 9 bases between the germline ends. The CDR3 region is CASSSSANEQFF. The CDR3 coding sequence is TGTGCCAGTAGTTCTTCAGCGAATGAGCAGTTCTTC.

This clone was picked up one time. This sequence joins TRBV15 and TRBJ1-5; the D gene is possibly TRBD1 (6 bases). The V end was cut by 0 bases, the J end by 0 bases, with 9 bases between. The germline CDR1 and CDR2 sequences are LNHNV and YYDKDF (reference sequence). This CDR3 is 16 amino acids long. The CDR3 protein is CATSRDEGDSNQPQHF. As DNA, the CDR3 is TGTGCCACCAGCAGAGACGAGGGGGATAGCAATCAGCCCCAGCATTTT.

The chain recombines TRBV19 with TRBJ1-2, with D perhaps matching TRBD1 (5 bases). CDR3 length: 13 residues. Germline V gives CDR1 LNHDA, CDR2 SQIVND (reference sequence). Trimming removed 7 bases at V and 3 bases at J, with 12 bases between. CDR3 protein: CASNSGSHYGYTF. DNA for the CDR3: TGTGCCAGTAATTCAGGGTCCCACTATGGCTACACCTTC.

In regard to this clone: The junction differs from germline at one of its ends, possibly a read error. Other DNA sequences of this sample code for an identical CDR3. The rearrangement uses TRBV19 and TRBJ1-2; 7 bases fit TRBD1. CDR3 size: 12 residues. Per the germline V gene, CDR1 is LNHDA and CDR2 is SQIVND (reference sequence). The CDR3 nucleotides are TGCGCCAGTAGTATAGGGACAGATGGCTACACCTTC. Translation: CASSIGTDGYTF.

The chain recombines TRBV4-2 with TRBJ1-2; 7 positions agree with TRBD1. The V segment lost 1 base and the J segment 4 bases; nucleotides outside the gene matches: 6. Germline CDR1 and CDR2: LGHNA and YNFKEQ. This CDR3 has 15 residues. The CDR3 sequence is CASSQGTTGVYGYTF. The CDR3 bases are TGTGCCAGCAGCCAAGGGACTACAGGGGTCTATGGCTACACCTTC.

This chain connects TRBV13 to TRBJ1-1, with 8 bases matching TRBD1. There are 14 residues in the CDR3. V trimming: 5 bases; J trimming: 3 bases; junction bases outside the gene matches: 5. Germline V gene sequence: CDR1 PRHDT, CDR2 FYEKMQ (reference sequence). CDR3 protein: CASSVDRGYTEAFF. CDR3 nucleotide sequence: TGTGCCAGCAGCGTAGACAGGGGATACACTGAAGCTTTCTTT.

The V gene is TRBV29-1, the J gene TRBJ1-1; maybe TRBD1 (6 bases). The V gene's germline CDR1 is SQVTM and CDR2 ANQGSEA. There are 13 residues in the CDR3. V was shortened by 7 bases and J by 0 bases, with 12 bases between the two germline ends. The CDR3 is CSAGGHLNTEAFF. In DNA form, the CDR3 reads TGCAGCGCTGGGGGACACCTGAACACTGAAGCTTTCTTT.

The V gene is TRBV19, the J gene TRBJ2-1; TRBD2 matches 8 bases. After removal of 7 bases from V and 7 bases from J, the junction contained 12 bases not matched to a gene. Germline CDR1 and CDR2: LNHDA and SQIVND (reference sequence). CDR3 size: 15 residues. CDR3 residues: CASTTGTRGQNEQFF. The DNA for the CDR3 is TGTGCCAGTACTACCGGGACTAGGGGACAAAATGAGCAGTTCTTC.

As DNA, the CDR3 is TGCGCCAGCAGCCAAGATCGCGGGGCCTATTCACCCCTCCACTTT. The encoded protein is CASSQDRGAYSPLHF. This chain links TRBV4-3 with TRBJ1-6; a weak D match, TRBD1 (5 bases). The germline V and J ends were trimmed by 0 bases and 8 bases, with 11 bases remaining between them. The CDR3 runs 15 residues. Germline loops: CDR1 LGHNA, CDR2 YSLEER.

The gene calls are TRBV29-1 and TRBJ1-5, with D unclear. Germline assignment: CDR1 SQVTM and CDR2 ANQGSEA. Trimming stripped 2 bases from V and 4 bases from J, with 3 bases between. The CDR3 spans 11 residues. The CDR3 sequence: CSVERNQPQHF. In DNA form, the CDR3 reads TGCAGCGTTGAAAGAAATCAGCCCCAGCATTTT.

The V and J genes are TRBV6-5 and TRBJ1-4; D unclear. Trimming stripped 6 bases from V and 8 bases from J, with 13 bases between. Germline-derived CDR1 and CDR2 are MNHEY and SVGAGI. The CDR3 extends over 13 amino acids. The CDR3 DNA follows: TGTGCCAGCAGGGGGAGTTCGGAAGAAAAACTGTTTTTT. This gives the protein CASRGSSEEKLFF.

This chain uses TRBV28 with TRBJ1-2; TRBD1 is a possible D gene (6 bases). CDR1 is MDHEN, CDR2 SYDVKM, per germline. This CDR3 comprises 14 residues. V was cut by 3 bases and J by 1 base, with 9 bases left in between. CDR3 protein: CASSFRGGNYGYTF. In nucleotides, the CDR3 is TGTGCCAGCAGTTTCAGAGGGGGTAACTATGGCTACACCTTC.

In this sample, this clone turned up a few times. The V and J genes are TRBV4-1 and TRBJ2-7, with D possibly TRBD1 on 5 matching bases. Germline CDR1 is MGHRA and CDR2 is YSYEKL. V was clipped by 5 bases and J by 7 bases, with 9 bases between them. The CDR3 contains 11 residues. DNA for the CDR3: TGCGCCAGCAGCACCCAGGGAGAGCAGTACTTC. It codes for CASSTQGEQYF.

In this sample, this clone turned up once. This sequence joins TRBV7-9 and TRBJ2-7; maybe TRBD1 (6 bases). The CDR3 runs 15 residues. V lost 2 bases, J lost 1 base, and 12 bases lay in between. Germline CDR1 reads SEHNR; CDR2 reads FQNEAQ (reference sequence). The CDR3 nucleotides read TGTGCCAGCAGCTTAAGTCTGGACAGATCCTACGAGCAGTACTTC. It is translated as CASSLSLDRSYEQYF. The complete variable domain, with remaining parts taken from reference TRBV7-9 and TRBJ2-7, reads DTGVSQNPRHKITKRGQNVTFRCDPISEHNRLYWYRQTLGQGPEFLTYFQNEAQLEKSRLLSDRFSAERPKGSFSTLEIQRTEQGDSAMYLCASSLSLDRSYEQYFGPGTRLTVT.

The rearrangement uses TRBV15 and TRBJ2-7; D is possibly TRBD2 (6 bases). CDR3 length: 15 residues. Trimming pared 1 base from V and 3 bases from J, leaving 13 bases between. Germline V gene data show CDR1 as LNHNV and CDR2 as YYDKDF (reference sequence). The CDR3 protein is CATSRGGDGGYEQYF. The CDR3 coding sequence is TGTGCCACCAGCAGAGGAGGAGACGGGGGCTACGAGCAGTACTTC.

The chain recombines TRBV5-4 with TRBJ2-1; a weak D match, TRBD2 (7 bases). This CDR3 is built from 17 residues. Germline V gene data show CDR1 as SGHNT and CDR2 as YYREEE (reference sequence). V lost 1 base to trimming and J lost 3 bases, with 17 bases between them. The CDR3 nucleotides are TGTGCCAGCAGCTTGAGGGGAGGGGGACTCGTCTACAATGAGCAGTTCTTC. Translation: CASSLRGGGLVYNEQFF.

V usage is TRBV2 and J usage is TRBJ2-1; unclear D gene. The CDR3 runs 12 residues. CDR1 SNHLY and CDR2 FYNNEI come from the germline V gene. V lost 3 bases and J lost 7, with 7 bases in between. The CDR3 DNA reads as TGTGCCAGCAGTGACGGTCCGAATGAGCAGTTCTTC. It yields the protein CASSDGPNEQFF.

V gene TRBV19 combines with J gene TRBJ1-1; D is perhaps TRBD1 (5 bases). V gave up 9 bases and J gave up 5 bases, with 16 bases separating them. CDR1 and CDR2 from the germline V gene are LNHDA and SQIVND (reference sequence). This CDR3 has 13 amino acids. The CDR3 loop is CASMFGGRTEAFF. In DNA form, the CDR3 reads TGTGCCAGCATGTTTGGGGGTAGGACTGAAGCTTTCTTT.

This chain connects TRBV7-9 to TRBJ2-1; 7 bases line up with TRBD1. The CDR3 loop spans 15 amino acids. The V and J ends lost 1 base and 2 bases, in that order; junction bases with no gene match: 2. Germline assignment: CDR1 SEHNR and CDR2 FQNEAQ (reference sequence). The CDR3 bases are TGTGCCAGCAGCTTAGGTCAGGGGGCCTACAATGAGCAGTTCTTC. Its protein product is CASSLGQGAYNEQFF.

The chain combines TRBV6-1 with TRBJ1-3, with D possibly matching TRBD1 (5 bases). V lost 1 base and J 1 base, leaving 11 bases between the germline ends. The CDR3 is 16 amino acids. In germline, CDR1 is MNHNS, CDR2 SASEGT. The chain's CDR3 is CASSEDLWGSGNTIYF. The CDR3 DNA is TGTGCCAGCAGTGAAGACCTTTGGGGGTCTGGAAACACCATATATTTT.

The V and J genes are TRBV11-3 and TRBJ2-7; D unresolved. CDR3 length equals 13 residues. CDR1 and CDR2 (germline): SGHNT, YENEEA. Trimming cost V 3 bases and J 2 bases, with 8 bases left between them. The CDR3 sequence: CASSLGLTYEQYF. The CDR3 bases are TGTGCCAGCAGCTTGGGGTTGACCTACGAGCAGTACTTC.

The V gene is TRBV4-1, the J gene TRBJ1-5, with no clear D. This CDR3 has 14 residues. Per the germline V gene, CDR1 is MGHRA and CDR2 is YSYEKL. The V gene lost 2 bases and the J gene lost 6 bases, with 11 bases spanning the gap. CDR3: CASSQQQVGQPQHF. DNA of the CDR3: TGCGCCAGCAGCCAACAACAAGTCGGTCAGCCCCAGCATTTT.

The V and J genes are TRBV18 and TRBJ2-1; 8 nucleotides align to TRBD2. After removal of 3 bases from V and 8 bases from J, the junction contained 9 bases not matched to a gene. This CDR3 has 15 amino acids. Looked up from germline, CDR1 is KGHSH and CDR2 is LQKENI. The CDR3 nucleotides read TGTGCCAGCTCACCCGCCGGGGGGGGATTCGATGAGCAGTTCTTC. Amino acid sequence: CASSPAGGGFDEQFF.